The 3 T cell receptor beta chains below were found in one sample sequenced in a study of cytomegalovirus exposure and HLA in healthy donors. TCRdb's copy holds only in-frame clones and misses some; the assay was immunoSEQ multiplex PCR. The sample gives more than 300,000 clones, about nine tenths of which show up once; roughly 0.82% is in the top ten. The sample was PBMCs. The receptors were gathered from a woman aged 18-29 years in good health and CMV-seronegative.

V usage is TRBV5-1 and J usage is TRBJ2-3; maybe TRBD1 (5 bases). Trimming took 4 bases from V and 5 from J, leaving 17 bases between them. Germline V CDR1 and CDR2: SGHRS, YFSETQ. The CDR3 length is 15 residues. The CDR3 coding sequence is TGCGCCAGCAGCCAAGAGAGACAGATAAGAGATACGCAGTATTTT. Protein product: CASSQERQIRDTQYF.

The gene calls are TRBV4-2 and TRBJ2-3, with 7 bases lining up with TRBD2. This CDR3 contains 16 residues. J lost 2 bases, V lost 4 bases, and 9 bases had no gene match. Germline CDR1 reads LGHNA; CDR2 reads YNFKEQ. CDR3 bases: TGTGCCAGCAGCCCCCGGCAAGCGGGATACACAGATACGCAGTATTTT. It specifies CASSPRQAGYTDTQYF.

The chain employs TRBV2 and TRBJ2-7; TRBD2 aligns across 7 bases. J was trimmed by 3 bases and V by 10 bases; bases with no gene match: 15. CDR1 is SNHLY and CDR2 is FYNNEI in the germline V gene. This CDR3 has 15 residues. The chain's CDR3 is CATLEVGGLLYEQYF. Here the CDR3 DNA reads TGTGCCACCCTCGAGGTTGGGGGACTACTCTACGAGCAGTACTTC. Full variable domain (remainder filled in from reference TRBV2 and TRBJ2-7): EPEVTQTPSHQVTQMGQEVILRCVPISNHLYFYWYRQILGQKVEFLVSFYNNEISEKSEIFDDQFSVERPDGSNFTLKIRSTKLEDSAMYFCATLEVGGLLYEQYFGPGTRLTVT.